The 6 T cell receptor beta chains reported below all come from one sample, sequenced in a study of blood T cell repertoires in COVID-19. Profiled with immunoSEQ multiplex PCR; TCRdb holds only in-frame clones, not every one. The sample records a few hundred thousand clones, approximately 80% being singletons. Sequencing was done on a sample of peripheral blood. Source of these receptors: a man between 60 and 75 years old with acute or convalescent COVID-19.

The chain is built from TRBV6-5 and TRBJ2-3; 10 positions match TRBD2. V shed 4 bases, J shed 2 bases, and the junction held 3 bases outside the gene matches. The CDR3 sequence is 15 residues long. Germline V lookup: CDR1 MNHEY, CDR2 SVGAGI. The CDR3 DNA sequence: TGTGCCAGCAGTTCAGCGGGGGGGATCACAGATACGCAGTATTTT. It specifies CASSSAGGITDTQYF.

The chain combines TRBV6-2 or TRBV6-3 with TRBJ2-1; 8 nucleotides line up with TRBD2. The V segment lost 4 bases and the J segment 7 bases; nucleotides outside the gene matches: 12. Germline-derived CDR1 and CDR2 are MNHEY and SVGEGT. The CDR3 sequence is 16 residues long. In DNA form, the CDR3 reads TGTGCCAGCAGTTCCTCGAGCGGGAGAAGGCGAAATGAGCAGTTCTTC. It is translated as CASSSSSGRRRNEQFF.

This clone appeared a single time. V gene TRBV5-1 combines with J gene TRBJ1-1; weak D call: TRBD1 (6 bases). Trimming took off 4 bases at V and 6 bases at J, with 13 bases between the two ends. The germline CDR1 and CDR2 sequences are SGHRS and YFSETQ. This CDR3 is built from 13 residues. CDR3 amino acids: CASSIQGYAEAFF. CDR3 nucleotides: TGCGCCAGCAGCATACAGGGTTACGCTGAAGCTTTCTTT.

J is TRBJ2-1 and V is TRBV19; 7 bases map to TRBD1. V was clipped by 4 bases and J by 4 bases; unmatched bases: 13. This CDR3 comprises 17 residues. Germline V gene lookup returns CDR1 LNHDA and CDR2 SQIVND (reference sequence). CDR3 in DNA: TGTGCCAGTAGTACCCCCCCCGACAGGGAGAAATACAATGAGCAGTTCTTC. Protein product: CASSTPPDREKYNEQFF.

The rearrangement uses TRBV10-2 and TRBJ2-1; maybe TRBD2 (5 bases). The V end was cut by 2 bases, the J end by 9 bases, with 20 bases between. CDR1 is WSHSY and CDR2 is SAAADI in the germline V gene. The CDR3 is 16 amino acids. CDR3 region: CASSEALAATKGEQFF. The CDR3 DNA follows: TGCGCCAGCAGTGAGGCTCTAGCAGCCACTAAGGGTGAGCAGTTCTTC.

The V gene is TRBV6-6, the J gene TRBJ2-3, with a possible D match to TRBD1 (5 bases). Germline CDR1 MNHNY, CDR2 SVGAGI (reference sequence). V lost 1 base to trimming and J lost 2 bases, with 10 bases between them. The CDR3 length is 15 residues. The CDR3: CASSYLGLHTDTQYF. The CDR3, as DNA: TGTGCCAGCAGTTACTTGGGGCTACACACAGATACGCAGTATTTT.